The 22 T cell receptor beta chains presented below share a single source sample, sequenced in a study of blood T cells in healthy people across ages. It was with a sample-barcoded 5' primer and a J-beta primer mix that a second PCR of roughly 7 to 12 cycles was run. TCRdb re-called the 5' RACE reads with MiXCR, one entry per CDR3 protein. Of hundreds of thousands of distinct CDR3 sequences listed, 35% to 50% were seen once; the top ten hold 25% to 35%. Sequencing was done on a sample of blood. Receptor source: a man at least 80 years old in good health.

The chain links TRBV2 to TRBJ1-1; 7 bases agree with TRBD1. The V gene end was trimmed by 1 base and the J gene end by 7 bases; junction bases not matched to a gene: 9. Germline V gene lookup returns CDR1 SNHLY and CDR2 FYNNEI. The CDR3 covers 15 residues. The CDR3: CASSEEGGRGYEAFF. The CDR3, as DNA: TGTGCCAGCAGTGAAGAAGGGGGCAGGGGTTATGAAGCTTTCTTT.

This clonotype was counted only a few times. CDR3 DNA sequence: TGTGCCAGCAGTTTATTAGGACTAAGCTCCTACAATGAGCAGTTCTTC. Encoded protein: CASSLLGLSSYNEQFF. The chain employs TRBV27 and TRBJ2-1; D perhaps matches TRBD2 (6 bases). V lost 1 base and J lost 0, with 10 bases in between. This CDR3 has 16 amino acids. The germline CDR1 and CDR2 sequences are MNHEY and SMNVEV (reference sequence).

This clonotype was recorded many times. V usage is TRBV7-2 and J usage is TRBJ2-5, with 8 bases matching TRBD2. The CDR3 sequence is 16 residues long. V was clipped by 1 base and J by 1 base; unmatched bases: 5. Germline CDR1 SGHTA, CDR2 FQGNSA. The CDR3 region has the DNA TGTGCCAGCAGCTTAGGCTTAGCGGGGCTCCAAGAGACCCAGTACTTC. This sequence encodes CASSLGLAGLQETQYF.

The table lists this clonotype with a few counts. The V call is TRBV11-3, the J call TRBJ2-5; D possibly corresponds to TRBD2 (7 bases). V lost 1 base and J 3 bases, leaving 12 bases between the germline ends. The CDR3 consists of 15 residues. The germline gives CDR1 SGHNT, CDR2 YENEEA. The CDR3 spells CASSLGGGAEETQYF. CDR3 in DNA: TGTGCCAGCAGCTTAGGCGGGGGCGCAGAAGAGACCCAGTACTTC.

The rearrangement joins TRBV7-2 to TRBJ2-5, with TRBD2 identical over 13 bases. CDR3 length: 16 amino acids. Germline assignment: CDR1 SGHTA and CDR2 FQGNSA. Trimming took 5 bases from V and 5 from J; bases not matched to a gene: 8. The CDR3 is CASSLTGTSGTETQYF. The CDR3, as DNA: TGTGCCAGCAGCCTCACCGGGACTAGCGGGACTGAGACCCAGTACTTC.

The genes are TRBV6-1 and TRBJ2-1, with TRBD2 matching over 8 bases. Germline V gene sequence: CDR1 MNHNS, CDR2 SASEGT. The CDR3 runs to 16 residues. V shed 4 bases and J 1 base; nucleotides not matched to a gene: 6. CDR3 bases: TGTGCCAGCAGTGTGGGGCGGGGGGCTTCCTACAATGAGCAGTTCTTC. It codes for CASSVGRGASYNEQFF.

This clonotype was seen more than once but under ten times. The chain combines TRBV7-2 with TRBJ2-2; perhaps D is TRBD1 or TRBD2 (5 bases each). Trimming removed 5 bases at V and 4 bases at J, with 23 bases between. The germline V gene encodes CDR1 SGHTA and CDR2 FQGNSA. The CDR3 extends over 18 amino acids. The CDR3: CASSPDPVGQGATGELFF. The CDR3 DNA follows: TGTGCCAGCAGCCCAGACCCGGTGGGGCAGGGAGCCACCGGGGAGCTGTTTTTT.

The chain joins TRBV18 to TRBJ1-6, with D uncertain. The germline V gene has CDR1 KGHSH and CDR2 LQKENI. This CDR3 comprises 12 residues. The germline V and J ends were trimmed by 1 base and 10 bases, with 5 bases remaining between them. The CDR3 DNA sequence: TGTGCCAGCTCACCACAGGGATCACCCCTCCACTTT. Translated: CASSPQGSPLHF.

The chain employs TRBV20-1 and TRBJ1-5; no reliable D call. The germline V gene has CDR1 DFQATT and CDR2 SNEGSKA (reference sequence). The CDR3 sequence is 14 residues long. V gave up 3 bases and J gave up 1 base, with 10 bases separating them. This CDR3 is CSASRGQSNQPQHF. For the CDR3, the DNA is TGCAGTGCTAGTCGCGGGCAGAGCAATCAGCCCCAGCATTTT.

As regards this clonotype: One end of the junction varies from germline; a read error may be responsible. In DNA, the CDR3 is TGTGCCAGCAGATTGGCACGGCTCCAAGAGACCCAGTACTTC. Its protein product is CASRLARLQETQYF. The chain carries TRBV5-6 and TRBJ2-5, with no clear D. Germline CDR1 is SGHDT and CDR2 is YYEEEE. The CDR3 runs to 14 residues.

This clonotype was seen only a few times. V and J are TRBV28 and TRBJ2-1, with TRBD2 as a possible D gene (5 bases). V gave up 6 bases and J gave up 8 bases, with 23 bases separating them. This CDR3 contains 16 residues. Germline V gene data show CDR1 as MDHEN and CDR2 as SYDVKM. The CDR3 is CASSPSSGGGMHEQFF. The CDR3, as DNA: TGTGCCAGCAGCCCTTCGTCGGGCGGAGGAATGCATGAGCAGTTCTTC.

This clonotype was seen a handful of times. The chain uses TRBV28 and TRBJ2-5; D may match TRBD1 or TRBD2 (5 bases each). V lost 4 bases to trimming and J lost 4 bases, with 16 bases between them. Germline-derived CDR1 and CDR2 are MDHEN and SYDVKM. The CDR3 runs to 15 residues. CDR3 in DNA: TGTGCCAGCAGTTCCATCCCCAGGGCGGGAGAGACCCAGTACTTC. Amino acids: CASSSIPRAGETQYF.

The rearrangement links TRBV25-1 to TRBJ2-7, with 10 bases identical to TRBD1. CDR1 and CDR2 from the germline V gene are MGHDK and SYGVNS. After removal of 7 bases from V and 7 bases from J, the junction contained 7 bases not matched to a gene. The CDR3 runs 13 residues. CDR3 loop: CASTGQGVGEQYF. The CDR3 bases are TGTGCCAGCACTGGACAGGGGGTAGGGGAGCAGTACTTC.

This clonotype was recorded only once. V gene TRBV20-1 combines with J gene TRBJ2-7; D is unclear. Germline V lookup: CDR1 DFQATT, CDR2 SNEGSKA (reference sequence). V lost 6 bases to trimming and J lost 2 bases, with 11 bases between them. The length of the CDR3 is 12 residues. The CDR3 bases are TGCAGTGCCCTTGCCCAACCCTACGAGCAGTACTTC. It encodes CSALAQPYEQYF.

This clonotype has just a few counts. The gene calls are TRBV6-6 and TRBJ2-1, with D possibly matching TRBD1 (5 bases). V gave up 6 bases and J gave up 0 bases, with 6 bases separating them. CDR1 and CDR2 from the germline V gene are MNHNY and SVGAGI (reference sequence). This CDR3 contains 13 residues. The CDR3 sequence is CASRTVSYNEQFF. The DNA of the CDR3 is TGTGCCAGCAGGACAGTCTCCTACAATGAGCAGTTCTTC.

The chain recombines TRBV4-3 with TRBJ2-5, with 8 bases fitting TRBD2. In germline, CDR1 is LGHNA, CDR2 YSLEER. The CDR3 loop spans 14 amino acids. Trimming at V came to 4 bases and at J to 11 bases, leaving 12 bases not matched to a gene. The CDR3 bases are TGCGCCAGCAGCCCCGGGGGGGCGCCGGGTGAGCAGTACTTC. It yields the protein CASSPGGAPGEQYF.

The chain joins TRBV28 to TRBJ2-2; 9 bases align to TRBD2. There are 17 residues in the CDR3. In germline, CDR1 is MDHEN, CDR2 SYDVKM. Losses at the gene ends were 5 bases for V and 3 bases for J; bases not matched to a gene: 10. CDR3 DNA sequence: TGTGCCAGCAGTGGCTATCGGACTAGCGAGTACACCGGGGAGCTGTTTTTT. Translated, it gives CASSGYRTSEYTGELFF.

This chain links TRBV25-1 with TRBJ1-4, with D perhaps TRBD1 (5 bases). V was pared by 3 bases and J by 7 bases, with 15 bases between. CDR3 size: 15 residues. Germline assignment: CDR1 MGHDK and CDR2 SYGVNS. In DNA form, the CDR3 reads TGTGCCAGCAGTGATCCTCGGGACGGGAGTGAAAAACTGTTTTTT. Translation: CASSDPRDGSEKLFF.

This clonotype was observed a few times. The CDR3 coding sequence is TGCGCCAGCAGCGGGGGGAGTACCAATGAGCAGTTCTTC. It yields the protein CASSGGSTNEQFF. The gene calls are TRBV5-1 and TRBJ2-1; a weak D match, TRBD2 (6 bases). The CDR3 contains 13 residues. Germline V CDR1 and CDR2: SGHRS, YFSETQ. V was clipped by 4 bases and J by 6 bases, with 11 bases between them.

This clonotype was counted between two and nine times. The chain couples TRBV20-1 to TRBJ1-1, with D tentatively TRBD1 (5 bases). This CDR3 contains 12 residues. Germline values: CDR1 DFQATT, CDR2 SNEGSKA (reference sequence). V was trimmed by 3 bases and J by 5 bases, leaving 10 bases between them. The CDR3 region has the DNA TGCAGTGCTAGTCTCGGGGGTACTGAAGCTTTCTTT. The encoded protein is CSASLGGTEAFF.

The chain is built from TRBV5-1 and TRBJ2-1, with a possible D match to TRBD2 (6 bases). CDR3 length: 14 residues. V gave up 1 base and J gave up 7 bases, with 12 bases separating them. Germline CDR1 SGHRS, CDR2 YFSETQ. The CDR3 nucleotides read TGCGCCAGCAGCTTGTCGGGGGAAATTAATGAGCAGTTCTTC. Its protein is CASSLSGEINEQFF.

V usage is TRBV9 and J usage is TRBJ2-3; D is unresolved. V was pared by 0 bases and J by 1 base, with 6 bases between. In germline, CDR1 is SGDLS, CDR2 YYNGEE. The CDR3 covers 14 residues. The CDR3 here is CASSVDTGTDTQYF. In DNA form, the CDR3 reads TGTGCCAGCAGCGTAGATACAGGCACAGATACGCAGTATTTT.